This entry describes one T cell receptor beta chain. The CDR3 has 13 residues. Germline CDR1 reads SGHTA; CDR2 reads FQGTGA. V was trimmed by 5 bases and J by 4 bases, leaving 11 bases between them. The data originate from a study of blood T cell repertoires in COVID-19. Enrollees, about 18 to 89 years old, lived in approximately 25 US areas. In the source study's methods: Cell counts per sample came from amplifying reference gene primers. Clones were sequenced by immunoSEQ multiplex PCR, and TCRdb holds only the in-frame ones, with some missing. That table gives V, J and clone size, and the DNA gave D and trimming. The sample yields some 220,000 clones, about nine tenths seen once.

The V gene is TRBV7-3, the J gene TRBJ2-5; D gene uncertain. The TCR comes from a woman in her thirties who had recovered from COVID-19. Sequences were obtained from PBMCs or T cells enriched from blood (not recorded which). The CDR3 region has the DNA TGTGCCAGCAGCCCTAGTCGTTTAGAGACCCAGTACTTC. Translation gives CASSPSRLETQYF.